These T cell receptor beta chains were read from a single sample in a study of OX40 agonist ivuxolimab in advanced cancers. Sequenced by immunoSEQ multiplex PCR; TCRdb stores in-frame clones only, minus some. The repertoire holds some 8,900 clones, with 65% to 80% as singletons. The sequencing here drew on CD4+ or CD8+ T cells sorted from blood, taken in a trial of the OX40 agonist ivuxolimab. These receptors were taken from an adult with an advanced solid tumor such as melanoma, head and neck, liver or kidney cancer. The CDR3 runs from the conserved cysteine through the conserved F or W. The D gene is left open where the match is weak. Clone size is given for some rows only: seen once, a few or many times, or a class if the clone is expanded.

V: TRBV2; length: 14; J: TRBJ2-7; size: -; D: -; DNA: TGTGCCAGCAGTGATATGGGGGGCTCCTACGAGCAGTACTTC; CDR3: CASSDMGGSYEQYF
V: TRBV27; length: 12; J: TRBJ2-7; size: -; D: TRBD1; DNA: TGTGCCACAGGACAGGGCGCCTACGAGCAGTACTTC; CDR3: CATGQGAYEQYF
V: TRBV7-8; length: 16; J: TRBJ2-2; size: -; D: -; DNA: TGTGCCAGCAGCGCCCCCGAGGGGGCGAACACCGGGGAGCTGTTTTTT; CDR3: CASSAPEGANTGELFF
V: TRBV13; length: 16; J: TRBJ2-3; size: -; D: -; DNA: TGTGCCAGCAGCTTCGGGAGTAGCACTAGCACAGATACGCAGTATTTT; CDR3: CASSFGSSTSTDTQYF
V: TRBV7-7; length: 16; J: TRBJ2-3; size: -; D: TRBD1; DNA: TGTGCTAGCAGCTTAGAATACAGGGGTACCACAGATACGCAGTATTTT; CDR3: CASSLEYRGTTDTQYF
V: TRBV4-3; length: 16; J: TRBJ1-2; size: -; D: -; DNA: TGCGCCAGCAGCCAAGATAAAAGGGACATTGTCTATGGCTACACCTTC; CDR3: CASSQDKRDIVYGYTF
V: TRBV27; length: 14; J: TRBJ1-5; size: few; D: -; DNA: TGTGCCAGCAGTTTATCAGCCGGGAATCAGCCCCAGCATTTT; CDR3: CASSLSAGNQPQHF
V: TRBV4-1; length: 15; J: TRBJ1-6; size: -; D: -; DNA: TGCGCCAGCAGCCACTCGCCGGCGGCCATTTCACCCCTCCACTTT; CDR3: CASSHSPAAISPLHF
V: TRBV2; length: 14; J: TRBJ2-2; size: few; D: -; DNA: TGTGCCAGCAGTGTTGTGGAGGAGACCGGGGAGCTGTTTTTT; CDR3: CASSVVEETGELFF
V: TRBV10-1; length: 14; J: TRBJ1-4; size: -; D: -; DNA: TGCGCCCCCTACCCCAGGTGGGGGAATGAAAAACTGTTTTTT; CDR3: CAPYPRWGNEKLFF
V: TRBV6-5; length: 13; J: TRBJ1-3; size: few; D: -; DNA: TGTGCCAGCAGCCCAGGGGTTGGAAACACCATATATTTT; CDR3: CASSPGVGNTIYF
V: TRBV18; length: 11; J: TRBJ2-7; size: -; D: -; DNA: TGTGCCAGCCCCCGGAGGGACGAGCAGTACTTC; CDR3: CASPRRDEQYF
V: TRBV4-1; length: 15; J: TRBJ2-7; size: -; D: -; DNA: TGCGCCAGCAGCCAAGCGGGGAATATGGCCTACGAGCAGTACTTC; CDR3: CASSQAGNMAYEQYF
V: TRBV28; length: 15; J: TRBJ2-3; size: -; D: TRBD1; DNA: TGTGCCAGCAGTCCAAGACAGGGAGACACAGATACGCAGTATTTT; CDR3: CASSPRQGDTDTQYF
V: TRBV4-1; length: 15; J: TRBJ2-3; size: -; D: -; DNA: TGCGCCAGCAGCCAAGAGGAAGGAGCGGCAGAGCCGCAGTATTTT; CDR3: CASSQEEGAAEPQYF
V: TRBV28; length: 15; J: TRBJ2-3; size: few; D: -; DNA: TGTGCCAGCAGTTTAGTGGAGGGATACACAGATACGCAGTATTTT; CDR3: CASSLVEGYTDTQYF
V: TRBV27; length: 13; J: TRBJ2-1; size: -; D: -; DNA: TGTGCCAGCAGTTTCGACAGTTACAATGAGCAGTTCTTC; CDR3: CASSFDSYNEQFF
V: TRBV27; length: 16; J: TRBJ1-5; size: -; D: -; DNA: TGTGCCAGCAGTTTAAGTCCAGGGAGGTTCAATCAGCCCCAGCATTTT; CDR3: CASSLSPGRFNQPQHF
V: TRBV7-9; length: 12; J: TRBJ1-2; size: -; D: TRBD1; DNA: TGTGCCAGCAGCCAATGGACAGGTGGCTACACCTTC; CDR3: CASSQWTGGYTF
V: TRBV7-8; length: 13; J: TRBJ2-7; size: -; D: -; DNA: TGTGCCAGCAGCCCCCCGATGCGGGACGAGCAGTACTTC; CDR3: CASSPPMRDEQYF
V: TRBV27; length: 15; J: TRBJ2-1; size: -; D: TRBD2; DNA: TGTGCCAGCAGCTTCGTAGCGGGAGCGTTAAATGAGCAGTTCTTC; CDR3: CASSFVAGALNEQFF
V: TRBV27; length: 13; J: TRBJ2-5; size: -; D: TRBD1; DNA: TGTGCCACGGGACAGGGGGTATTAGAGACCCAGTACTTC; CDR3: CATGQGVLETQYF
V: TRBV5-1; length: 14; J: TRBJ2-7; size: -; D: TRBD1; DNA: TGCGCCAGCAGCCCCGGGACAGGGGCCTACGAGCAGTACTTC; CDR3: CASSPGTGAYEQYF
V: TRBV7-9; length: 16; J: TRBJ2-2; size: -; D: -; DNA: TGTGCCAGCAGCTCCCCCCCCGGGCTGAACACCGGGGAGCTGTTTTTT; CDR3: CASSSPPGLNTGELFF